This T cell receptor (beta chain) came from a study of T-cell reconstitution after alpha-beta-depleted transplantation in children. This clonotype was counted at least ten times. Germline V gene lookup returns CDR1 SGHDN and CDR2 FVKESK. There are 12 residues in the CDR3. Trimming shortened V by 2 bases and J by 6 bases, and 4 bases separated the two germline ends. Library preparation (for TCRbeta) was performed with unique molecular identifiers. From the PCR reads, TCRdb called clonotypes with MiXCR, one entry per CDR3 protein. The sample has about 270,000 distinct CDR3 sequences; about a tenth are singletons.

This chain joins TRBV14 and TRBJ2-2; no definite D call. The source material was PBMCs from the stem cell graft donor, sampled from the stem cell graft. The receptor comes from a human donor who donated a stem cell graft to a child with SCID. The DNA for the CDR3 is TGTGCCAGCAGCCAACCCCCCGGGGAGCTGTTTTTT. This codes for CASSQPPGELFF.